This T cell receptor (beta chain) was recovered during a study of T cells in Graves' hyperthyroidism and ophthalmopathy. Study-wide results and caveats: The authors' 13 V-J model separated ophthalmopathy from stable hyperthyroidism. The model forecast ophthalmopathy, anticipating it by a median about six months before onset.

V was clipped by 7 bases and J by 7 bases, with 14 bases between them. Germline CDR1 reads DFQATT; CDR2 reads SNEGSKA (reference sequence). The CDR3 is 11 residues long. With respect to this clonotype: Antigen: not known.

Amplified TCR beta CDR3 regions derived from RNA transcripts. Primed by the HTBI set, a first-round RT-PCR was run on the TCR CDR3. TCRdb reprocessed the multiplex PCR reads via MiXCR and lists one record per CDR3 protein. The repertoire consists of 600,000 or so distinct CDR3 sequences, with under 20% occurring once and the leading ten covering 3.8%. Graves' hyperthyroidism without ophthalmopathy progression within 18 months was termed stable. Disease duration under 2 months; hyperthyroidism patients were aged 18 to 65. Source material: blood. This chain uses TRBV20-1 with TRBJ2-7; D is perhaps TRBD2 (5 bases). The source of this sequence is a woman in her twenties or thirties with Graves' hyperthyroidism. The CDR3 loop is CSVLEGLEQYF. Written as DNA, the CDR3 is TGCAGTGTTCTCGAGGGTCTGGAGCAGTACTTC.